This TCR beta chain was sequenced during a study of T cell changes during pregnancy in multiple sclerosis. Here immunoSEQ multiplex PCR was the method, and the copy in TCRdb shows in-frame clones only, minus some. The sample has approximately 80,000 clones, around 94% seen once; the top ten hold more than 0.95%. V lost 6 bases and J 4 bases, leaving 18 bases between the germline ends. The CDR3 totals 15 residues. The germline gives CDR1 MNHEY, CDR2 SVGAGI. The source was peripheral blood, collected in the second trimester of pregnancy. V usage is TRBV6-5 and J usage is TRBJ1-1, with D possibly matching TRBD1 (6 bases). The sequence derives from a female donor in good health, enrolled as a control in a pregnancy study. In DNA form, the CDR3 reads TGTGCCAGCAGCCGACAGGTCTATGTAATCACTGAAGCTTTCTTT. Translation gives CASSRQVYVITEAFF.